What follows describes a single T cell receptor (beta chain). The sample originates from a study of T cells expressing NK-cell markers. cDNA encoding TCR beta was synthesized via 5'RACE template switching incorporating UMIs. TCRdb reanalyzed the 5' RACE reads, giving one entry per CDR3 protein sequence and no DNA. The sample data list about 150,000 distinct CDR3 sequences. The CDR3 length is 15 residues. Germline CDR1 is LGHDT and CDR2 is YNNKEL (reference sequence). The TCR sequence derives from a man aged 18 to 69 in good health. Sequenced sample: blood T cells: a sorted CD56 or NKG2C T cell subset, CD4+ or CD8+ T cells, or bulk PBMC T cells (not recorded which). The chain has TRBV3-1 and TRBJ2-7; TCRdb's assignment of TRBD1 cannot be checked, as there is no DNA. This CDR3 reads CASSFLDREYYEQYF.